The clone carrying this TCR beta chain was detected once. This sample stems from a study of human T cells and chemical hapten exposure. Germline CDR1 MDHEN, CDR2 SYDVKM. The CDR3 extends over 14 amino acids. The germline V and J ends were trimmed by 4 bases and 0 bases, with 9 bases remaining between them. Documented time point: pre-sensitization, week 0. Treatment described: therapeutic diphenylcyclopropenone sensitization with weekly scalp DPC. Per the study methods: Individual samples carried between roughly 23,224 and 700,000 TCRs, with more than 85,000 as the median. MiXCR, applied by TCRdb to the RACE reads, yields one record per CDR3 protein. The V and J calls reflect TCRdb's pipeline rather than the authors' work. Found here are about 110,000 distinct CDR3 sequences, roughly an eighth of them singletons; the top ten hold around 1.5%.

The chain carries TRBV28 and TRBJ2-5; no firm D call. The receptor was derived from a woman between 45 and 60 years old with alopecia areata. Some clones in this sample may be carry-over from other donors' samples. The sample was whole blood, taken in connection with sensitization to the hapten diphenylcyclopropenone (DPC). CDR3 in amino acids: CASSSNWDQETQYF. The CDR3 DNA follows: TGTGCCAGCAGTTCCAATTGGGACCAAGAGACCCAGTACTTC.